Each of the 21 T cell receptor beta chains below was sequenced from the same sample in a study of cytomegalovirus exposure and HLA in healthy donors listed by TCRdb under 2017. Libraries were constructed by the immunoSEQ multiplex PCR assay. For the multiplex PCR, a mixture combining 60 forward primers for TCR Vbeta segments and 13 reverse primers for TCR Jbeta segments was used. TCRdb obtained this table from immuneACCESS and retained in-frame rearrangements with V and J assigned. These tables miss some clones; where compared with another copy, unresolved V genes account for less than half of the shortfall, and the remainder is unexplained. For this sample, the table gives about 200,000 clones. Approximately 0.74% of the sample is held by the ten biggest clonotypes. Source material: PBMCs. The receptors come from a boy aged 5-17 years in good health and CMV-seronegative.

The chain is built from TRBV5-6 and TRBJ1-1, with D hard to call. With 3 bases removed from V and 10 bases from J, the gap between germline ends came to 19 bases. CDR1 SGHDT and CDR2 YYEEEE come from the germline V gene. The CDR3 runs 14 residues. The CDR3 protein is CASSWRAGRPSAFF. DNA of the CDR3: TGTGCCAGCAGCTGGAGGGCAGGCCGGCCCTCAGCTTTCTTT. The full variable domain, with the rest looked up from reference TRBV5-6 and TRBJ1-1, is DAGVTQSPTHLIKTRGQQVTLRCSPKSGHDTVSWYQQALGQGPQFIFQYYEEEERQRGNFPDRFSGHQFPNYSSELNVNALLLGDSALYLCASSWRAGRPSAFFGQGTRLTVV.

The CDR3, as DNA: TGTGCCAGCAGCCGTCGGGGGGTTCGTTTGTTCACAGATACGCAGTATTTT. Encoded protein: CASSRRGVRLFTDTQYF. This chain connects TRBV21-1 to TRBJ2-3; TRBD2 is the table's D call, not checked against the DNA. TRBV21-1 is marked as a pseudogene. This CDR3 is built from 17 residues.

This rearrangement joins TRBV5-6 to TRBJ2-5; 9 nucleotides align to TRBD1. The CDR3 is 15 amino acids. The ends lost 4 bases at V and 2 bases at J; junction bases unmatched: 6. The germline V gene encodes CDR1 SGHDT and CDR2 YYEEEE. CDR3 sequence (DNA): TGTGCCAGCAGCGGAGGGACAGGGTTACAAGAGACCCAGTACTTC. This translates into CASSGGTGLQETQYF.

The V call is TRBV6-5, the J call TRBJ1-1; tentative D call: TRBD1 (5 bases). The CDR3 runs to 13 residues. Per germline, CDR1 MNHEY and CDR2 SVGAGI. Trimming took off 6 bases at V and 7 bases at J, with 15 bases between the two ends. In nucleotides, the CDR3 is TGTGCCAGCAGCCCAGGGAGGGTGGGTGAAGCTTTCTTT. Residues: CASSPGRVGEAFF.

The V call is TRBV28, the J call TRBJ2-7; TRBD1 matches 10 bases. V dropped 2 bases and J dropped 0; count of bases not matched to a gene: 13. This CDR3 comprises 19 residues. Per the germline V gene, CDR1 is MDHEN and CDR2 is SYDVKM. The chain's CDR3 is CASSLGVRDRGFPSYEQYF. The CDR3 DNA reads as TGTGCCAGCAGTTTAGGAGTCCGGGACAGGGGATTTCCCTCCTACGAGCAGTACTTC.

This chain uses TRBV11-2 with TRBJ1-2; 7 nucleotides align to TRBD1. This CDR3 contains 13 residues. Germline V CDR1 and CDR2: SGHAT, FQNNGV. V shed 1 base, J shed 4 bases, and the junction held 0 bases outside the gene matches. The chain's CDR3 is CASSLGDSYGYTF. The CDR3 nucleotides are TGTGCCAGCAGCTTAGGGGACAGCTATGGCTACACCTTC. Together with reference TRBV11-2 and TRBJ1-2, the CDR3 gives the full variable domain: EAGVAQSPRYKIIEKRQSVAFWCNPISGHATLYWYQQILGQGPKLLIQFQNNGVVDDSQLPKDRFSAERLKGVDSTLKIQPAKLEDSAVYLCASSLGDSYGYTFGSGTRLTVV.

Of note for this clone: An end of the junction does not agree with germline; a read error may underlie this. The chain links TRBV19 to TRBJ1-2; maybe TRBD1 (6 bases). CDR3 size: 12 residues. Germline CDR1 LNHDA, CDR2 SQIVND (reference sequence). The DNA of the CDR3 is TGTGCCAGTCGGTACCGACAGGAAAATATGGACTTC. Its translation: CASRYRQENMDF.

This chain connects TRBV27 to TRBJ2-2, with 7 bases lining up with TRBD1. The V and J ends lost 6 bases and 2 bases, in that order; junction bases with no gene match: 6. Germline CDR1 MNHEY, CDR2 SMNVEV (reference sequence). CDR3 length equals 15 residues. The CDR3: CASRPGTANTGELFF. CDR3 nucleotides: TGTGCCAGCAGACCCGGGACAGCTAACACCGGGGAGCTGTTTTTT.

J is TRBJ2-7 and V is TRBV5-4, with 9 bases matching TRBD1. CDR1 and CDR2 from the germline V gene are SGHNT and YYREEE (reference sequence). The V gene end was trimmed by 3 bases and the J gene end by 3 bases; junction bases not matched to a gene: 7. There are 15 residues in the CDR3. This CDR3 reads CASSSRQGVFYEQYF. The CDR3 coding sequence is TGTGCCAGCAGCTCCCGACAGGGGGTTTTCTACGAGCAGTACTTC.

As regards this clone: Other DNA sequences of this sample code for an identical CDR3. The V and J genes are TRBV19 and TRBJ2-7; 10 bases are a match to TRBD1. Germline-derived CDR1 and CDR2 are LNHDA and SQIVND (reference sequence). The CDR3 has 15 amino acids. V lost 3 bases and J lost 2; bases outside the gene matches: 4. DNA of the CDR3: TGTGCCAGTAGTATTGGGACAGGGGCCCCCTACGAGCAGTACTTC. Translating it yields CASSIGTGAPYEQYF.

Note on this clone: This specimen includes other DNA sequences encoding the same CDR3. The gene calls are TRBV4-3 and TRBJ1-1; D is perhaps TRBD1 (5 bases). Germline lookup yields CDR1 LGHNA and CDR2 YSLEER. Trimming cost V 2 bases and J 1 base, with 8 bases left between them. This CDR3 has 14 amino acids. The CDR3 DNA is TGCGCCAGCAGCCAAACGGGGGGGAACACTGAAGCTTTCTTT. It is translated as CASSQTGGNTEAFF.

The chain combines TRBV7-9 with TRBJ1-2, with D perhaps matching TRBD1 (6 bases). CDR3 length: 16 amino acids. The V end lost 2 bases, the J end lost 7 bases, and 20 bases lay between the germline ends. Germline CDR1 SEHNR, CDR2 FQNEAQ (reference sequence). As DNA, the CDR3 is TGTGCCAGCAGCTTAATTGATAAAGGGGGTAAAGGTGGCTACACCTTC. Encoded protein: CASSLIDKGGKGGYTF.

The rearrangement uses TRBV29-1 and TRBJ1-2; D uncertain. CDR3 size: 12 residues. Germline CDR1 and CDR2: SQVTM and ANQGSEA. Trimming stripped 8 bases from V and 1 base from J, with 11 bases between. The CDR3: CSFSSLNYGYTF. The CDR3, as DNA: TGCAGCTTCTCCTCTCTTAACTATGGCTACACCTTC.

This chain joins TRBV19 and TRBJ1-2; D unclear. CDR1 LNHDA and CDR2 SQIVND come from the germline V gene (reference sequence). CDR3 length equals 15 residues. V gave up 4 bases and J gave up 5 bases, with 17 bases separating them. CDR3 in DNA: TGTGCCAGTAGTACGGGGTTTGATCCCCTATATGGCTACACCTTC. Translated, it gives CASSTGFDPLYGYTF.

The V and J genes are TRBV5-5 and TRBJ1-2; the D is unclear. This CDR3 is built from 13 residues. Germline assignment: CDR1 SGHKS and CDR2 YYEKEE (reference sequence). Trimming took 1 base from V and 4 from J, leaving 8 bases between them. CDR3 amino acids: CASSLPGLYGYTF. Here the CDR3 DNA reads TGTGCCAGCAGCTTGCCGGGTCTCTATGGCTACACCTTC.

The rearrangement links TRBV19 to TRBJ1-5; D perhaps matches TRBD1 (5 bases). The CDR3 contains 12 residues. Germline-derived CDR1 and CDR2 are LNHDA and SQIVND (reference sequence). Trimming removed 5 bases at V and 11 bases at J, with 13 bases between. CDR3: CASSLGGLAQHF. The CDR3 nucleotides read TGTGCCAGTAGTTTGGGGGGACTGGCCCAGCATTTT.

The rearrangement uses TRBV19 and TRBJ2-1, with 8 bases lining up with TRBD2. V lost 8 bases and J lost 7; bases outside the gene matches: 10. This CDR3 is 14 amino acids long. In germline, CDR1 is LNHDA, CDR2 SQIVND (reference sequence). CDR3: CASHSGTSDNEQFF. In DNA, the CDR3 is TGTGCCAGTCATTCGGGGACTAGTGATAATGAGCAGTTCTTC.

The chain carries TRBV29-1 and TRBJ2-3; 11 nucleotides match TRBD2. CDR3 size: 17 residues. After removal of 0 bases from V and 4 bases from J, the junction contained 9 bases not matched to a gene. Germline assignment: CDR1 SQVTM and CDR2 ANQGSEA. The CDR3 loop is CSVEDPGSGGAADTQYF. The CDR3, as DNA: TGCAGCGTTGAAGATCCGGGTAGCGGGGGGGCCGCAGATACGCAGTATTTT.

The CDR3 sequence is CASSLVSRGSEQFF. CDR3 sequence (DNA): TGTGCCAGCAGCTTAGTGTCCAGGGGCTCTGAGCAGTTCTTC. The chain combines TRBV11-2 with TRBJ2-1; a weak D match, TRBD1 (6 bases). Deletions cut 1 base from V and 9 bases from J, with 13 bases between. Per germline, CDR1 SGHAT and CDR2 FQNNGV. CDR3 size: 14 residues.

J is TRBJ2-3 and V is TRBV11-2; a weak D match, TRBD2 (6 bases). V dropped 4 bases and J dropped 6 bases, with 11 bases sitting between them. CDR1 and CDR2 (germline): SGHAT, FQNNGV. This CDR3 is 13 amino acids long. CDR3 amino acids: CASSSDYFDTQYF. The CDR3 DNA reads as TGTGCCAGCAGCTCGGACTATTTTGATACGCAGTATTTT.

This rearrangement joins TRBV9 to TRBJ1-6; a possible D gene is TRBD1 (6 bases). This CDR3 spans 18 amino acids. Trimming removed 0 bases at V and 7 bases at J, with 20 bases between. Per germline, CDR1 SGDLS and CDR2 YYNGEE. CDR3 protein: CASSVDGGGLGRNSPLHF. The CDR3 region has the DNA TGTGCCAGCAGCGTAGATGGGGGCGGCCTGGGGCGGAATTCACCCCTCCACTTT.